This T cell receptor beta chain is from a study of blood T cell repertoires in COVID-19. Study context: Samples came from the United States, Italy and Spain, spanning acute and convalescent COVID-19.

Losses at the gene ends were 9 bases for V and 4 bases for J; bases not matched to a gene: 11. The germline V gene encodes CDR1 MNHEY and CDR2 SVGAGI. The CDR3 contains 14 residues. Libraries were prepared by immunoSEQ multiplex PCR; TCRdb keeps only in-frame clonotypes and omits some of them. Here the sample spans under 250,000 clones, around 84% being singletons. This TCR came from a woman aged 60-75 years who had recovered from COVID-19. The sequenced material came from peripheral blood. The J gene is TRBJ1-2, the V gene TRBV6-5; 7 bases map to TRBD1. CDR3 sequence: CASGPAGGGYGYTF. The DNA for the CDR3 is TGTGCCAGTGGGCCAGCAGGGGGTGGCTATGGCTACACCTTC.